One sample yielded the 29 T cell receptor beta chains listed below, sequenced in a study of blood T cell repertoires in COVID-19. Libraries were prepared by immunoSEQ multiplex PCR; TCRdb keeps only in-frame clonotypes and omits some of them. Here the sample spans about 70,000 clones, roughly nine tenths being singletons. The specimen sequenced was peripheral blood. Receptors were obtained from a man between 65 and 85 years old with active COVID-19.

The genes are TRBV19 and TRBJ2-3, with D uncertain. The CDR3 is 12 residues long. Germline assignment: CDR1 LNHDA and CDR2 SQIVND (reference sequence). Trimming stripped 4 bases from V and 4 bases from J, with 6 bases between. As DNA, the CDR3 is TGTGCCAGTAGTAGGCCCCCAGATACGCAGTATTTT. It is translated as CASSRPPDTQYF. The full variable domain, completed using reference TRBV19 and TRBJ2-3, is DGGITQSPKYLFRKEGQNVTLSCEQNLNHDAMYWYRQDPGQGLRLIYYSQIVNDFQKGDIAEGYSVSREKKESFPLTVTSAQKNPTAFYLCASSRPPDTQYFGPGTRLTVL.

The V call is TRBV5-1, the J call TRBJ2-5, with a tentative D call TRBD2 (6 bases). The CDR3 totals 13 residues. The V and J ends lost 4 bases and 2 bases respectively, with 9 bases between them. Germline values: CDR1 SGHRS, CDR2 YFSETQ. The CDR3 region is CASSPGLQETQYF. CDR3 DNA sequence: TGCGCCAGCAGCCCAGGACTACAAGAGACCCAGTACTTC.

The chain has TRBV5-1 and TRBJ2-1; 9 bases match TRBD1. CDR3 length equals 15 residues. The germline V gene has CDR1 SGHRS and CDR2 YFSETQ. V was clipped by 4 bases and J by 5 bases; unmatched bases: 7. The CDR3 DNA is TGCGCCAGCAGCGCCGGGACAGGGAACCACAATGAGCAGTTCTTC. It yields the protein CASSAGTGNHNEQFF. Together with reference TRBV5-1 and TRBJ2-1, the CDR3 gives the full variable domain: KAGVTQTPRYLIKTRGQQVTLSCSPISGHRSVSWYQQTPGQGLQFLFEYFSETQRNKGNFPGRFSGRQFSNSRSEMNVSTLELGDSALYLCASSAGTGNHNEQFFGPGTRLTVL.

V is TRBV5-1 and J is TRBJ2-1; 7 nucleotides line up with TRBD1. V shed 7 bases, J shed 0 bases, and the junction held 1 base outside the gene matches. The CDR3 runs 13 residues. Germline CDR1 is SGHRS and CDR2 is YFSETQ. As DNA, the CDR3 is TGCGCCAGCCGGGACAGCTCCTACAATGAGCAGTTCTTC. This translates into CASRDSSYNEQFF.

Only a few counts were recorded for this clone. CDR3 in amino acids: CASSFRGGGNQPQHF. The CDR3 DNA follows: TGTGCCAGCAGCTTTAGAGGGGGGGGCAATCAGCCCCAGCATTTT. The rearrangement links TRBV7-2 to TRBJ1-5; D perhaps matches TRBD1 (6 bases). Germline V gene sequence: CDR1 SGHTA, CDR2 FQGNSA. V was trimmed by 3 bases and J by 2 bases, leaving 11 bases between them. This CDR3 has 15 residues.

The chain joins TRBV13 to TRBJ2-7; 9 bases are shared with TRBD1. The CDR3 has 15 residues. The V segment lost 2 bases and the J segment 6 bases; nucleotides outside the gene matches: 8. Germline V CDR1 and CDR2: PRHDT, FYEKMQ (reference sequence). The DNA of the CDR3 is TGTGCCAGCAGCTTAAGCGGGACAGGGTCGGGCGAGCAGTACTTC. Amino acids: CASSLSGTGSGEQYF. Filled out from reference TRBV13 and TRBJ2-7, the complete variable domain reads AAGVIQSPRHLIKEKRETATLKCYPIPRHDTVYWYQQGPGQDPQFLISFYEKMQSDKGSIPDRFSAQQFSDYHSELNMSSLELGDSALYFCASSLSGTGSGEQYFGPGTRLTVT.

This chain connects TRBV6-5 to TRBJ2-1, with 11 nucleotides matching TRBD2. Germline lookup yields CDR1 MNHEY and CDR2 SVGAGI. The CDR3 sequence is 14 residues long. V was clipped by 6 bases and J by 10 bases; unmatched bases: 8. This CDR3 reads CASSPLAGVGEQFF. For the CDR3, the DNA is TGTGCCAGCAGCCCACTAGCGGGAGTGGGGGAGCAGTTCTTC.

V gene TRBV18 combines with J gene TRBJ1-2, with 8 bases identical to TRBD1. CDR1 is KGHSH, CDR2 LQKENI, per germline. The V segment lost 3 bases and the J segment 6 bases; nucleotides outside the gene matches: 0. The CDR3 is 12 amino acids. CDR3: CASSPTGDGYTF. The CDR3 DNA reads TGTGCCAGCTCACCGACAGGGGATGGCTACACCTTC.

The chain is built from TRBV9 and TRBJ2-1, with a tentative D call TRBD2 (6 bases). Germline V CDR1 and CDR2: SGDLS, YYNGEE. CDR3 length: 18 amino acids. The V and J ends lost 3 bases and 8 bases respectively, with 27 bases between them. The CDR3 DNA reads as TGTGCCAGCAGCGGAGACTGGGGACTGGGAGGCCAATTCGATGAGCAGTTCTTC. It encodes CASSGDWGLGGQFDEQFF.

Written as DNA, the CDR3 is TGCGCCAGCAGCACCCAGACTAGCGGTCCCTACGAGCAGTACTTC. This sequence encodes CASSTQTSGPYEQYF. The V call is TRBV4-3, the J call TRBJ2-7; 9 nucleotides match TRBD2. CDR1 is LGHNA, CDR2 YSLEER, per germline. There are 15 residues in the CDR3. With 5 bases clipped from V and 2 bases from J, the junction kept 7 bases outside the gene matches.

This chain uses TRBV7-3 with TRBJ2-1; 8 bases agree with TRBD2. J lost 9 bases, V lost 5 bases, and 15 bases had no gene match. The CDR3 consists of 16 residues. The germline CDR1 and CDR2 sequences are SGHTA and FQGTGA. CDR3 sequence (DNA): TGTGCCAGCAGCCCCCGGGGGGGCCCGTTTGGGGGTGAGCAGTTCTTC. It encodes CASSPRGGPFGGEQFF.

In DNA form, the CDR3 reads TGTGCCAGCTCACTCGACAGGGGTACCGAGCAGTACTTC. This sequence encodes CASSLDRGTEQYF. The chain uses TRBV18 and TRBJ2-7, with 8 bases fitting TRBD1. Per the germline V gene, CDR1 is KGHSH and CDR2 is LQKENI. This CDR3 spans 13 amino acids. Trimming at V came to 4 bases and at J to 6 bases, leaving 5 bases not matched to a gene. Drawing the rest from reference TRBV18 and TRBJ2-7, the complete variable domain is NAGVMQNPRHLVRRRGQEARLRCSPMKGHSHVYWYRQLPEEGLKFMVYLQKENIIDESGMPKERFSAEFPKEGPSILRIQQVVRGDSAAYFCASSLDRGTEQYFGPGTRLTVT.

This clone showed up just a few times. V and J are TRBV7-2 and TRBJ2-2; tentative D call: TRBD2 (6 bases). This CDR3 comprises 15 residues. V was cut by 1 base and J by 7 bases, with 13 bases left in between. CDR1 is SGHTA and CDR2 is FQGNSA in the germline V gene. CDR3 bases: TGTGCCAGCAGCTTAGGGTGGCTAGCGAGCGGGGAGCTGTTTTTT. It encodes CASSLGWLASGELFF.

This chain connects TRBV9 to TRBJ1-4, with a possible D match to TRBD1 (5 bases). This CDR3 contains 14 residues. Germline CDR1 SGDLS, CDR2 YYNGEE. V lost 4 bases, J lost 8 bases, and 15 bases lay in between. The chain's CDR3 is CASSRGGVSEKLFF. The DNA for the CDR3 is TGTGCCAGCAGCCGGGGAGGGGTGTCCGAAAAACTGTTTTTT. The whole variable domain, filled in from reference TRBV9 and TRBJ1-4, reads DSGVTQTPKHLITATGQRVTLRCSPRSGDLSVYWYQQSLDQGLQFLIQYYNGEERAKGNILERFSAQQFPDLHSELNLSSLELGDSALYFCASSRGGVSEKLFFGSGTQLSVL.

The chain combines TRBV4-1 with TRBJ2-2; maybe TRBD1 (7 bases). Trimming left V 1 base short and J 0 bases short, with 15 bases between. Germline V CDR1 and CDR2: MGHRA, YSYEKL. The CDR3 is made up of 18 amino acids. The chain's CDR3 is CASSQGGVGQANTGELFF. CDR3 coding DNA: TGCGCCAGCAGCCAAGGGGGGGTTGGACAGGCGAACACCGGGGAGCTGTTTTTT.

The chain is built from TRBV9 and TRBJ2-7, with D perhaps matching TRBD1 (6 bases). Germline V CDR1 and CDR2: SGDLS, YYNGEE. This CDR3 contains 14 residues. Trimming left V 4 bases short and J 2 bases short, with 13 bases between. As DNA, the CDR3 is TGTGCCAGCAGCCCCGACAGGTCGGCCTACGAGCAGTACTTC. Residues: CASSPDRSAYEQYF.

CDR3 bases: TGTGCCAGCAGTCGTAGCACAGATACGCAGTATTTT. It yields the protein CASSRSTDTQYF. The rearrangement links TRBV3-1 (or the pseudogene TRBV3-2) to TRBJ2-3; D gene uncertain. Trimming left V 6 bases short and J 0 bases short, with 4 bases between. Germline V gives CDR1 LGHDT, CDR2 YNNKEL (reference sequence). The CDR3 has 12 residues.

The V gene is TRBV28, the J gene TRBJ1-4, with TRBD1 matching 7 bases. The CDR3 contains 14 residues. Germline V lookup: CDR1 MDHEN, CDR2 SYDVKM. V was pared by 3 bases and J by 3 bases, with 1 base of the junction left unmatched. CDR3 amino acids: CASSFGTANEKLFF. Written as DNA, the CDR3 is TGTGCCAGCAGTTTCGGGACAGCTAATGAAAAACTGTTTTTT.

This clone has a single count. The chain links TRBV6-1 to TRBJ2-3; 9 bases match TRBD1. This CDR3 is built from 16 residues. Germline CDR1 reads MNHNS; CDR2 reads SASEGT. Trimming cost V 4 bases and J 0 bases; bases outside gene matches: 5. The CDR3 spells CASSALTGGSTDTQYF. CDR3 bases: TGTGCCAGCAGTGCCCTGACAGGGGGAAGCACAGATACGCAGTATTTT.

This clone was recorded once. CDR3 sequence: CASSLSGGEAFF. DNA of the CDR3: TGTGCCAGCAGCCTCAGCGGCGGTGAAGCTTTCTTT. V gene TRBV16 combines with J gene TRBJ1-1; D is ambiguous. Trimming removed 4 bases at V and 7 bases at J, with 10 bases between. The CDR3 runs to 12 residues. Germline assignment: CDR1 KGHSY and CDR2 FQNENV.

The genes are TRBV27 and TRBJ2-1, with 7 bases fitting TRBD1. V lost 2 bases, J lost 8 bases, and 12 bases stayed unmatched. This CDR3 has 16 amino acids. The germline V gene has CDR1 MNHEY and CDR2 SMNVEV (reference sequence). CDR3 bases: TGTGCCAGCAGTTTACAGGGGGACCCGAGCCTCGATGAGCAGTTCTTC. It translates to CASSLQGDPSLDEQFF.

The rearrangement uses TRBV19 and TRBJ2-1; the match to TRBD2 covers 8 bases. The CDR3 spans 16 residues. Germline CDR1 and CDR2: LNHDA and SQIVND (reference sequence). Trimming at V came to 10 bases and at J to 0 bases, leaving 11 bases not matched to a gene. Here the CDR3 reads CATHAGGLGSYNEQFF. Here the CDR3 DNA reads TGTGCCACCCACGCTGGGGGACTAGGCTCCTACAATGAGCAGTTCTTC.

Comment on this clone: The same CDR3 can be traced to other DNA sequences in this sample. The genes are TRBV7-9 and TRBJ2-2; D not certain. The CDR3 spans 15 residues. CDR1 is SEHNR, CDR2 FQNEAQ, per germline (reference sequence). Trimming took off 1 base at V and 0 bases at J, with 6 bases between the two ends. CDR3 DNA: TGTGCCAGCAGCTTAGGGGCAACGAACACCGGGGAGCTGTTTTTT. This translates into CASSLGATNTGELFF. The full variable domain, its missing parts supplied by reference TRBV7-9 and TRBJ2-2, is DTGVSQNPRHKITKRGQNVTFRCDPISEHNRLYWYRQTLGQGPEFLTYFQNEAQLEKSRLLSDRFSAERPKGSFSTLEIQRTEQGDSAMYLCASSLGATNTGELFFGEGSRLTVL.

The V gene is TRBV6-2 or TRBV6-3, the J gene TRBJ1-4; no reliable D call. Germline values: CDR1 MNHEY, CDR2 SVGEGT. This CDR3 spans 15 amino acids. Trimming left V 6 bases short and J 5 bases short, with 16 bases between. This CDR3 reads CASSRYTTGNEKLFF. CDR3 coding DNA: TGTGCCAGCAGCCGCTATACGACGGGAAATGAAAAACTGTTTTTT.

This clone was seen a single time. V usage is TRBV11-3 and J usage is TRBJ2-7, with TRBD2 matching 7 bases. CDR3 length: 15 amino acids. Trimming took 1 base from V and 2 from J; bases not matched to a gene: 5. Per the germline V gene, CDR1 is SGHNT and CDR2 is YENEEA. This chain's CDR3 is CASSLAWGGPYEQYF. Here the CDR3 DNA reads TGTGCCAGCAGCTTAGCGTGGGGAGGGCCCTACGAGCAGTACTTC.

The chain uses TRBV21-1 and TRBJ2-2; TRBD2 is the table's D call and was not checked against the DNA. TRBV21-1 is given as a pseudogene. The CDR3 is 14 amino acids. CDR3 DNA sequence: TGTGCCAGCGCGGGGGGCCGTCACCGGGTAGAGCTGTTTTTT. Translating it yields CASAGGRHRVELFF.

This clone was found a few times. The chain combines TRBV6-2 or TRBV6-3 with TRBJ1-2, with D possibly being TRBD1 (5 bases). The V gene lost 0 bases and the J gene lost 8 bases, with 13 bases spanning the gap. Germline V lookup: CDR1 MNHEY, CDR2 SVGEGT. This CDR3 comprises 14 residues. CDR3 region: CASSYSAREDGYTF. The DNA of the CDR3 is TGTGCCAGCAGTTACTCGGCCAGGGAGGACGGCTACACCTTC.

The chain combines TRBV3-1 (or the pseudogene TRBV3-2) with TRBJ2-7; D unclear. Trimming left V 2 bases short and J 2 bases short, with 10 bases between. The CDR3 runs to 14 residues. The germline V gene has CDR1 LGHDT and CDR2 YNNKEL (reference sequence). The CDR3 sequence: CASSQQTPAYEQYF. CDR3 sequence (DNA): TGTGCCAGCAGCCAACAGACACCGGCCTACGAGCAGTACTTC.

This chain connects TRBV3-1 (or the pseudogene TRBV3-2) to TRBJ2-7, with 7 bases identical to TRBD2. CDR3 length: 15 amino acids. CDR1 is LGHDT and CDR2 is YNNKEL in the germline V gene (reference sequence). Trimming removed 5 bases from V and 2 bases from J; junction bases left unmatched: 9. CDR3 residues: CASSLAWDYPYEQYF. The CDR3 bases are TGTGCCAGCAGCTTAGCCTGGGACTACCCCTACGAGCAGTACTTC.